This TCR beta chain is drawn from a study of blood T cell repertoires in COVID-19. For the study at large: Collection of acute and convalescent COVID-19 samples took place in the United States, Italy and Spain. Nucleic acid was either cDNA or gDNA, and it came from T cells, B-cell-depleted T cells, or PBMCs.

In the source study's methods: Estimates of nucleated cell counts were drawn from the amplification of reference gene primers. The protocol was immunoSEQ multiplex PCR, while the TCRdb copy is restricted to in-frame clones and leaves out a portion. The DNA was the basis for D and trimming; V, J and clone size are from that table. Of 40,000 to 55,000 clones detected, around 85% appear once; the ten largest clones hold about 2.5%. Trimming cost V 1 base and J 5 bases; bases outside gene matches: 11. Germline CDR1 is SGHNT and CDR2 is YENEEA. The CDR3 loop spans 17 amino acids. The clonotype originates from a man aged 45-65 years with acute or convalescent COVID-19. The sample consisted of peripheral blood. This rearrangement joins TRBV11-3 to TRBJ2-5; TRBD2 matches at 9 bases. The CDR3 reads CASSLGVAGEGHETQYF. CDR3 in DNA: TGTGCCAGCAGCTTAGGGGTAGCGGGAGAAGGTCACGAGACCCAGTACTTC.